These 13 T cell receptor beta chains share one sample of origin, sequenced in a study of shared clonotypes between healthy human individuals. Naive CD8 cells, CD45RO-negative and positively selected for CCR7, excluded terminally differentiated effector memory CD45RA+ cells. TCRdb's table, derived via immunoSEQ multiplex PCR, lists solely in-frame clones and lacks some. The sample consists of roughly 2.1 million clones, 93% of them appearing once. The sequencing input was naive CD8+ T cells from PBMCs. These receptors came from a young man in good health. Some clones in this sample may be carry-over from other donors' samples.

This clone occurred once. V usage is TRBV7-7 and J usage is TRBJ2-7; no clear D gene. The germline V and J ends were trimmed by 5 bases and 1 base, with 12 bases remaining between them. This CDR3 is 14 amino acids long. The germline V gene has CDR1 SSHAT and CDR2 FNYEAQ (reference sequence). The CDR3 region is CASSDTTDSYEQYF. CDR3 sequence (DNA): TGTGCCAGCAGCGATACGACGGATTCCTACGAGCAGTACTTC.

As DNA, the CDR3 is TGTGCCAGCAGTTTAGGGTCAGGGGCCAATCAGCCCCAGCATTTT. It translates to CASSLGSGANQPQHF. The chain couples TRBV27 to TRBJ1-5; D possibly corresponds to TRBD1 (6 bases). The CDR3 has 15 amino acids. Germline V gene sequence: CDR1 MNHEY, CDR2 SMNVEV (reference sequence). V was shortened by 2 bases and J by 3 bases, with 11 bases between the two germline ends.

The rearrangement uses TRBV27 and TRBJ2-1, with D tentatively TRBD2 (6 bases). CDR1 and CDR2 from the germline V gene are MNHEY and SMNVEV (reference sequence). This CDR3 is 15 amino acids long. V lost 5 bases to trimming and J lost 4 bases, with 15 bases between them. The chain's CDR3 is CASSPEGGEYNEQFF. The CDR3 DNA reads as TGTGCCAGCAGTCCGGAGGGCGGGGAGTACAATGAGCAGTTCTTC.

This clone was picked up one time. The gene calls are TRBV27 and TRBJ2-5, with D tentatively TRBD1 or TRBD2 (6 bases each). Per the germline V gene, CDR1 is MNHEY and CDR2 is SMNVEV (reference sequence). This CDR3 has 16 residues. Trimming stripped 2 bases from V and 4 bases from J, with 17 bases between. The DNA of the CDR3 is TGTGCCAGCAGTTTAACACTTCCACAGGGAGGAGAGACCCAGTACTTC. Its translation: CASSLTLPQGGETQYF.

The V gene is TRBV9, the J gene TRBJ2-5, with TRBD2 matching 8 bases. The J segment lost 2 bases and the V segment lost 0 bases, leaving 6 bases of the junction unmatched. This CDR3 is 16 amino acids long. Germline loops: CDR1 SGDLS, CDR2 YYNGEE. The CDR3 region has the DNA TGTGCCAGCAGCGTAGTGCTAGCGGGTGGTCAAGAGACCCAGTACTTC. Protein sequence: CASSVVLAGGQETQYF.

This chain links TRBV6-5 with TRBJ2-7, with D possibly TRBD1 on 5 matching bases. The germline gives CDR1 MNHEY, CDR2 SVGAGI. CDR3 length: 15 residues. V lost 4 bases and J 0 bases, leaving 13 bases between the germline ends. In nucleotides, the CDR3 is TGTGCCAGCAGTTCCGTCAAGGGGCTCTCCTACGAGCAGTACTTC. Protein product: CASSSVKGLSYEQYF.

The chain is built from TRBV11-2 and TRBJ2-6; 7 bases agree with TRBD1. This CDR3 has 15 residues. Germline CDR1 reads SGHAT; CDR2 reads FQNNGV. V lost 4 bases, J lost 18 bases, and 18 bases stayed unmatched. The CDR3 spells CASSSTGTAPDASTF. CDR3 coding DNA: TGTGCCAGCAGCTCGACCGGGACAGCCCCGGACGCGTCGACTTTC.

The CDR3 reads CASSSGLPGELFF. The DNA of the CDR3 is TGTGCCAGCAGCTCAGGGTTGCCCGGGGAGCTGTTTTTT. The chain combines TRBV7-9 with TRBJ2-2; maybe TRBD1 (5 bases). The CDR3 contains 13 residues. Deletions cut 4 bases from V and 6 bases from J, with 9 bases between. CDR1 and CDR2 (germline): SEHNR, FQNEAQ (reference sequence).

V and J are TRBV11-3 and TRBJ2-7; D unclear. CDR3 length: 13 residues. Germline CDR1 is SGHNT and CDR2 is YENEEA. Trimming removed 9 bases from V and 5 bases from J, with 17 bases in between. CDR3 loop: CASWVSMDDEQYF. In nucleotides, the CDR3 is TGTGCCAGTTGGGTTTCTATGGACGACGAGCAGTACTTC.

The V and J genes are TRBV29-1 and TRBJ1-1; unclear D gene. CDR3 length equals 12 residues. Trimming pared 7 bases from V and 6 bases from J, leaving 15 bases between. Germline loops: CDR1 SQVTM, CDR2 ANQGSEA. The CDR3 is CSAPGSYAEAFF. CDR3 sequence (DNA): TGCAGCGCCCCCGGTAGTTACGCTGAAGCTTTCTTT.

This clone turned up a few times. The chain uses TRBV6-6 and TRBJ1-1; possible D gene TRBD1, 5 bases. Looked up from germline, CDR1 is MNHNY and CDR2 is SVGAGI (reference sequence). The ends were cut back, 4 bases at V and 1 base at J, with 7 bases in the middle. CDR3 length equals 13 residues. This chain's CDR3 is CASSSQENTEAFF. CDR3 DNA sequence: TGTGCCAGCAGTTCACAGGAGAACACTGAAGCTTTCTTT.

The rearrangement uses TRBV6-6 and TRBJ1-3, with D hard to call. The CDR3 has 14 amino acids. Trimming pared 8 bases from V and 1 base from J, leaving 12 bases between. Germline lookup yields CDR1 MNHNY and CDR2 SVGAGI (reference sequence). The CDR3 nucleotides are TGTGCCAGCCTAGCTGGGCAGTCTGGAAACACCATATATTTT. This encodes CASLAGQSGNTIYF.

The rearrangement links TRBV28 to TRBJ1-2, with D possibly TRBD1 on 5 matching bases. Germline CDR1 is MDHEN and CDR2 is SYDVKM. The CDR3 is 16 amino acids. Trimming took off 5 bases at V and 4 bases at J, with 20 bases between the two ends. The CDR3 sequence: CASSPGKLGRGYGYTF. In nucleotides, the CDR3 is TGTGCCAGCAGTCCCGGCAAACTGGGGCGGGGCTATGGCTACACCTTC.